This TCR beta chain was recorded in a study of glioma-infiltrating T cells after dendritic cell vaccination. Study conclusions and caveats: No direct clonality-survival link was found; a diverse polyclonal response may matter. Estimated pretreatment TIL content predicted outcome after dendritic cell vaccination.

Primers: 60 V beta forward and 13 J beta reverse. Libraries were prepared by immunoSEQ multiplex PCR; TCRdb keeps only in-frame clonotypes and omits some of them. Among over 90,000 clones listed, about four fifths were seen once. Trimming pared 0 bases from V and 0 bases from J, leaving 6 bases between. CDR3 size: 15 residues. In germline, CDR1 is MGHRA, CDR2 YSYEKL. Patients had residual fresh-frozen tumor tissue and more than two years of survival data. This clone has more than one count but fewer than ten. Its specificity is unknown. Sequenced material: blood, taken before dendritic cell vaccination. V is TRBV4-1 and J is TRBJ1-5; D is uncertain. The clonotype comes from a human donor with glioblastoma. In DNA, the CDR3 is TGCGCCAGCAGCCAAGAATCGGTTAGCAATCAGCCCCAGCATTTT. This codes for CASSQESVSNQPQHF.